A single sample gave rise to the 23 T cell receptor beta chains below, sequenced in a study of metastatic and nonmetastatic thyroid tumors. MiXCR re-clonotyped the PCR reads for TCRdb. In the table there are 17,000 or so clones, about 25% of which are singletons. Patients were all untreated before their thyroid surgery. Material: adjacent normal tissue. These receptors all stem from a female donor with papillary thyroid cancer or a benign thyroid nodule (not recorded which). Some clones in this sample may be carry-over from other donors' samples.

The gene calls are TRBV29-1 and TRBJ1-1; D is unclear. The CDR3 is made up of 13 amino acids. Germline-derived CDR1 and CDR2 are SQVTM and ANQGSEA. The V end was cut by 3 bases, the J end by 1 base, with 9 bases between. The CDR3 protein is CSVDSPENTEAFF. The CDR3 DNA follows: TGCAGCGTTGATAGTCCAGAGAACACTGAAGCTTTCTTT.

This clone was recorded many times. This rearrangement joins TRBV7-9 to TRBJ1-2; D is perhaps TRBD1 (6 bases). V shed 5 bases and J shed 3 bases, with 13 bases lying between them. Germline V gene data show CDR1 as SEHNR and CDR2 as FQNEAQ (reference sequence). The CDR3 runs to 14 residues. The CDR3 DNA reads TGTGCCAGCAGCCCGGACAGAGGGGACTATGGCTACACCTTC. This encodes CASSPDRGDYGYTF.

The chain couples TRBV2 to TRBJ2-7; weak D call: TRBD2 (6 bases). CDR3 length: 14 amino acids. V shed 3 bases and J shed 4 bases, with 13 bases lying between them. The germline CDR1 and CDR2 sequences are SNHLY and FYNNEI. The chain's CDR3 is CASSDTGDQYEQYF. In nucleotides, the CDR3 is TGTGCCAGCAGTGATACGGGAGATCAGTACGAGCAGTACTTC.

The chain recombines TRBV6-1 with TRBJ1-2; D remains ambiguous. The germline V and J ends were trimmed by 3 bases and 4 bases, with 9 bases remaining between them. The CDR3 consists of 13 residues. The V gene's germline CDR1 is MNHNS and CDR2 SASEGT. CDR3 sequence reads: CASSDRLGYGYTF. The CDR3 bases are TGTGCCAGCAGTGATCGCTTAGGCTATGGCTACACCTTC.

In this sample, this clone turned up a few times. As DNA, the CDR3 is TGTGCCAGCATCGCGGGGAATGAGCAGTACGTC. It codes for CASIAGNEQYV. The genes are TRBV2 and TRBJ2-7, with TRBD2 as a possible D gene (6 bases). There are 11 residues in the CDR3. Trimming pared 7 bases from V and 7 bases from J, leaving 11 bases between. The germline gives CDR1 SNHLY, CDR2 FYNNEI.

The table lists this clone with a few counts. V is TRBV12-3 or TRBV12-4 and J is TRBJ1-1; D possibly corresponds to TRBD1 (5 bases). V was cut by 5 bases and J by 9 bases, with 13 bases left in between. The CDR3 consists of 12 residues. Here the CDR3 DNA reads TGTGCCAGCAGTCCAGGGAACTTTCAAGCTTTCTTT. It is translated as CASSPGNFQAFF.

This clone showed up just a few times. The chain combines TRBV12-3 or TRBV12-4 with TRBJ1-6; unclear D gene. The V and J ends lost 6 bases and 4 bases respectively, with 4 bases between them. The CDR3 has 12 amino acids. The CDR3 nucleotides read TGTGCCAGCAGCCATTATAATTCACCCCTCCACTTT. Translation gives CASSHYNSPLHF.

This clone was counted only a few times. V usage is TRBV12-3 or TRBV12-4 and J usage is TRBJ2-1; 12 positions agree with TRBD2. CDR3 length equals 16 residues. The ends lost 2 bases at V and 6 bases at J; junction bases unmatched: 5. The CDR3 DNA is TGTGCCAGCAGTTTAAATCTAGCGGGAGGGTCCAATGAGCAGTTCTTC. Translation gives CASSLNLAGGSNEQFF.

This clone was observed a few times. The rearrangement uses TRBV6-5 and TRBJ2-7; perhaps D is TRBD1 or TRBD2 (5 bases each). Germline CDR1 and CDR2: MNHEY and SVGAGI. V was trimmed by 2 bases and J by 5 bases, leaving 13 bases between them. This CDR3 has 14 amino acids. The DNA of the CDR3 is TGTGCCAGCAGTTACGGGGGAACTCGAGACGAGCAGTACTTC. Its protein is CASSYGGTRDEQYF.

The rearrangement uses TRBV27 and TRBJ2-3, with D maybe TRBD2 (5 bases). Germline CDR1 and CDR2: MNHEY and SMNVEV (reference sequence). There are 14 residues in the CDR3. V dropped 7 bases and J dropped 1 base, with 12 bases sitting between them. The DNA of the CDR3 is TGTGCCAGCACCCCTGTCGGGGGCACAGATACGCAGTATTTT. Translating it yields CASTPVGGTDTQYF.

Within the sample, this clone is medium-sized. The chain employs TRBV2 and TRBJ2-2; 7 bases map to TRBD2. Germline assignment: CDR1 SNHLY and CDR2 FYNNEI. CDR3 length: 13 residues. V was pared by 6 bases and J by 6 bases, with 4 bases of the junction left unmatched. This CDR3 reads CASRDGLAGELFF. As DNA, the CDR3 is TGTGCCAGCAGAGATGGACTAGCCGGGGAGCTGTTTTTT.

The chain couples TRBV3-1 to TRBJ2-7; 7 bases match TRBD2. The junction had 5 bases not matched to a gene; V was cut back by 0 bases and J by 3 bases. The germline gives CDR1 LGHDT, CDR2 YNNKEL (reference sequence). The CDR3 is 15 residues long. The CDR3 DNA reads as TGTGCCAGCAGCCAAGAGGCGGGGGTCCTCTACGAGCAGTACTTC. It is translated as CASSQEAGVLYEQYF.

This chain links TRBV11-2 with TRBJ2-7; D is perhaps TRBD2 (5 bases). With 0 bases removed from V and 3 bases from J, the gap between germline ends came to 15 bases. The CDR3 is 16 residues long. Germline CDR1 is SGHAT and CDR2 is FQNNGV. CDR3 sequence reads: CASSLERVLDHYEQYF. In nucleotides, the CDR3 is TGTGCCAGCAGCTTAGAGCGGGTCCTAGATCACTACGAGCAGTACTTC.

This clone appeared once. Sequence at one end of the junction differs from germline and may be a read error. The chain is built from TRBV7-9 and TRBJ2-1; 8 bases are a match to TRBD1. Germline CDR1 and CDR2: SEHNR and FQNEAQ (reference sequence). The CDR3 length is 15 residues. The CDR3 DNA reads as TGTACCAGCAGCCGCCGAGGACAGGGCAACTATGAGCAGTTCTTC. Translation gives CTSSRRGQGNYEQFF.

There are a few counts of this clone. This sequence joins TRBV24-1 and TRBJ1-2; D is uncertain. The CDR3 is 16 residues long. V lost 2 bases and J 8 bases, leaving 20 bases between the germline ends. Germline CDR1 and CDR2: KGHDR and SFDVKD. CDR3 residues: CATSDSHPGEGRGYTF. CDR3 nucleotides: TGTGCCACCAGTGATTCCCACCCCGGGGAGGGCCGCGGCTACACCTTC.

This chain uses TRBV7-9 with TRBJ1-1; TRBD1 matches at 9 bases. Germline V gives CDR1 SEHNR, CDR2 FQNEAQ (reference sequence). The ends lost 5 bases at V and 6 bases at J; junction bases unmatched: 10. CDR3 size: 15 residues. The CDR3 DNA reads as TGTGCCAGCAGCGCACAGGGGGCGCGAAACGCTGAAGCTTTCTTT. Encoded protein: CASSAQGARNAEAFF.

This clone has just a few counts. The chain joins TRBV27 to TRBJ2-1; 14 positions match TRBD2. The germline gives CDR1 MNHEY, CDR2 SMNVEV (reference sequence). V trimming: 5 bases; J trimming: 7 bases; junction bases outside the gene matches: 7. CDR3 length: 16 residues. In DNA form, the CDR3 reads TGTGCCAGCAGTACCACCGGGACTAGCGGGAGTAATGAGCAGTTCTTC. It yields the protein CASSTTGTSGSNEQFF.

This clone was recorded at least ten times. The V gene is TRBV11-3, the J gene TRBJ2-5, with no clear D. Trimming cost V 2 bases and J 4 bases, with 8 bases left between them. Per the germline V gene, CDR1 is SGHNT and CDR2 is YENEEA. CDR3 length: 13 residues. The chain's CDR3 is CASSLTKGETQYF. CDR3 nucleotides: TGTGCCAGCAGCTTAACCAAGGGAGAGACCCAGTACTTC.

V usage is TRBV6-1 and J usage is TRBJ2-2; 9 bases map to TRBD2. CDR1 MNHNS and CDR2 SASEGT come from the germline V gene. Trimming removed 4 bases from V and 7 bases from J; junction bases left unmatched: 7. This CDR3 comprises 15 residues. The CDR3 region is CASSGAGGAFGELFF. CDR3 bases: TGTGCCAGCAGTGGAGCGGGGGGCGCTTTCGGGGAGCTGTTTTTT.

The table lists this clone with a few counts. The chain carries TRBV6-1 and TRBJ1-5; D remains unclear. Trimming cost V 0 bases and J 2 bases, with 11 bases left between them. The CDR3 runs 16 residues. Germline V gene lookup returns CDR1 MNHNS and CDR2 SASEGT. In DNA, the CDR3 is TGTGCCAGCAGTGAAGCACCCGGGTTCGGCAATCAGCCCCAGCATTTT. It yields the protein CASSEAPGFGNQPQHF.

This clone came up a few times. The J gene is TRBJ1-2, the V gene TRBV7-2; no firm D call. The CDR3 sequence is 13 residues long. V lost 4 bases, J lost 8 bases, and 14 bases lay in between. Germline V lookup: CDR1 SGHTA, CDR2 FQGNSA. CDR3 DNA sequence: TGTGCCAGCAGCTCGTACATATCTCGGGGCTACACCTTC. It codes for CASSSYISRGYTF.

A few counts support this clone. V and J are TRBV19 and TRBJ1-6; possible D gene TRBD1, 5 bases. The length of the CDR3 is 19 residues. Trimming removed 6 bases from V and 0 bases from J, with 21 bases in between. CDR1 is LNHDA and CDR2 is SQIVND in the germline V gene (reference sequence). CDR3 sequence reads: CASSQLGGSDSSYNSPLHF. CDR3 coding DNA: TGTGCCAGTAGCCAGCTGGGAGGGTCTGACAGCTCCTATAATTCACCCCTCCACTTT. The complete variable domain, with remaining parts taken from reference TRBV19 and TRBJ1-6, reads DGGITQSPKYLFRKEGQNVTLSCEQNLNHDAMYWYRQDPGQGLRLIYYSQIVNDFQKGDIAEGYSVSREKKESFPLTVTSAQKNPTAFYLCASSQLGGSDSSYNSPLHFGNGTRLTVT.

The genes are TRBV20-1 and TRBJ2-7, with unresolved D. The CDR3 has 12 amino acids. V lost 3 bases and J 2 bases, leaving 8 bases between the germline ends. Per germline, CDR1 DFQATT and CDR2 SNEGSKA (reference sequence). The CDR3 loop is CSASRLTYEQYF. DNA of the CDR3: TGCAGTGCTAGCCGCCTTACCTACGAGCAGTACTTC.